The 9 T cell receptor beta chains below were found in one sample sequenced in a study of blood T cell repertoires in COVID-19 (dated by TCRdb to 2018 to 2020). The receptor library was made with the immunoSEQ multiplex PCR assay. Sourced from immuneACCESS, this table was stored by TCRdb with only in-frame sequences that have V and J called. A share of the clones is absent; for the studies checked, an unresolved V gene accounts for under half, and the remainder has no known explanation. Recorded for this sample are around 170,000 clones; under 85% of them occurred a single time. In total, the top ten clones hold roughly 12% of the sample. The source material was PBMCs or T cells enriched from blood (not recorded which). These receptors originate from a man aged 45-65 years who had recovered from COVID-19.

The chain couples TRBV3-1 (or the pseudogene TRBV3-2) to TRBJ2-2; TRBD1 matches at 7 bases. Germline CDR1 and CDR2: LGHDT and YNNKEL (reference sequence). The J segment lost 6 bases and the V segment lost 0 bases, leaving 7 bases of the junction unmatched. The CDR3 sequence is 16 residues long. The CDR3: CASSQDGTALAGELFF. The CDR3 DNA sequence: TGTGCCAGCAGCCAAGATGGGACAGCCCTCGCCGGGGAGCTGTTTTTT.

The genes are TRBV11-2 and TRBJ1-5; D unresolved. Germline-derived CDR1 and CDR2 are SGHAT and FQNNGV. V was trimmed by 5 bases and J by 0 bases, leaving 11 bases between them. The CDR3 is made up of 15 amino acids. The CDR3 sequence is CASSPSPDSNQPQHF. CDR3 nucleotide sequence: TGTGCCAGCAGCCCCAGTCCCGATAGCAATCAGCCCCAGCATTTT. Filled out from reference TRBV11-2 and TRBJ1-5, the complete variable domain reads EAGVAQSPRYKIIEKRQSVAFWCNPISGHATLYWYQQILGQGPKLLIQFQNNGVVDDSQLPKDRFSAERLKGVDSTLKIQPAKLEDSAVYLCASSPSPDSNQPQHFGDGTRLSIL.

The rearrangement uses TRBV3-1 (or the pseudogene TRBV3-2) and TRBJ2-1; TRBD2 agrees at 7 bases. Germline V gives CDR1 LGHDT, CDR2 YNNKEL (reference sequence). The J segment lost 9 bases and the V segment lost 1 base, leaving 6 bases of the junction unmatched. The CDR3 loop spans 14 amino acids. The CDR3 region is CASSQGGGGIEQFF. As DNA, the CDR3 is TGTGCCAGCAGCCAAGGGGGCGGGGGAATTGAGCAGTTCTTC.

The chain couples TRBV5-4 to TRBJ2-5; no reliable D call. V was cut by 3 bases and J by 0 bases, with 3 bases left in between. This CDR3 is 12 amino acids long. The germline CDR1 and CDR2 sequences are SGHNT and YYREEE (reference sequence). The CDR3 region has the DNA TGTGCCAGCAGCTCAAACCAAGAGACCCAGTACTTC. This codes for CASSSNQETQYF.

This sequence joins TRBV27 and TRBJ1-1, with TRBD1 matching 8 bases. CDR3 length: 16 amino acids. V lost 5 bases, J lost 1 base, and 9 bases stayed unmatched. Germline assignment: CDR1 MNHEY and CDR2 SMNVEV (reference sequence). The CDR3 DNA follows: TGTGCCAGCAGTACCAGGACAGGGAAGGGGAACACTGAAGCTTTCTTT. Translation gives CASSTRTGKGNTEAFF.

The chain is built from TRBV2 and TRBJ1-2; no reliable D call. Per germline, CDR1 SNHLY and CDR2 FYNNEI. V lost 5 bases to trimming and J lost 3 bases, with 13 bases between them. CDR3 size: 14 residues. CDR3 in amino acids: CASSWRAVDYGYTF. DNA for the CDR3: TGTGCCAGCAGTTGGCGGGCGGTGGACTATGGCTACACCTTC.

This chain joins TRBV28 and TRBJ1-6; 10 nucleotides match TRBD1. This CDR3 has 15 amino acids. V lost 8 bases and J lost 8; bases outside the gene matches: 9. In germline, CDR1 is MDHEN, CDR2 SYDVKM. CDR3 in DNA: TGTGCCAGCCGGGACAGGGGTATTGGAGATTCACCCCTCCACTTT. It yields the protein CASRDRGIGDSPLHF. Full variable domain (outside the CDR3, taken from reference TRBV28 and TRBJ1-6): DVKVTQSSRYLVKRTGEKVFLECVQDMDHENMFWYRQDPGLGLRLIYFSYDVKMKEKGDIPEGYSVSREKKERFSLILESASTNQTSMYLCASRDRGIGDSPLHFGNGTRLTVT.

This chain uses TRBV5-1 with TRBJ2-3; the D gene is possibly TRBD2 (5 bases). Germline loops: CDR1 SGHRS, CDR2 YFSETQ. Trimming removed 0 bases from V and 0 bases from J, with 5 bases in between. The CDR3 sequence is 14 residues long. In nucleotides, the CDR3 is TGCGCCAGCAGCTTGGGGACTAGCACAGATACGCAGTATTTT. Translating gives CASSLGTSTDTQYF.

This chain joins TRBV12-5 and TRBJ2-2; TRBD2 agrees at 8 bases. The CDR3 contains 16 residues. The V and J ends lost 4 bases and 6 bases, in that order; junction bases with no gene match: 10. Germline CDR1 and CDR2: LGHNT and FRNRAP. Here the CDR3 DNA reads TGTGCTAGTGGTTCAGGCACGGGCGGGGGGTCCGGGGAGCTGTTTTTT. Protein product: CASGSGTGGGSGELFF.